The entry that follows covers one T cell receptor beta chain sequence. Its antigen remains unknown. This record comes from a study of OX40 agonist ivuxolimab in advanced cancers. On the study more broadly: Dosing consisted of intravenous ivuxolimab at 0.01 to 10 mg/kg every 2 weeks. Study-wide points: The study found among the lowest clonal expansion in partial responders at 0.1-3.0 mg/kg.

Produced via immunoSEQ multiplex PCR; TCRdb's table is partial and in-frame only. The sample has about 87,000 clones; 75% to 90% are singletons. This CDR3 region has 18 residues. Germline CDR1 reads ENHRY; CDR2 reads SYGVKD. Trimming shortened V by 3 bases and J by 1 base, and 20 bases separated the two germline ends. The rearrangement joins TRBV10-3 to TRBJ2-3, with D maybe TRBD2 (6 bases). The sequence came from an adult with an advanced solid tumor such as melanoma, head and neck, liver or kidney cancer. The starting material was CD4+ or CD8+ T cells sorted from blood, obtained in a trial of the OX40 agonist ivuxolimab. CDR3 bases: TGTGCCATCAGTGAACCCTTGGGGAGGCCCGGGGGCACAGATACGCAGTATTTT. It specifies CAISEPLGRPGGTDTQYF.